The rows below give T cell receptor beta chains drawn from one sample of a study of blood T cell repertoires in COVID-19. Sequencing used immunoSEQ multiplex PCR; TCRdb keeps in-frame clones, though not all of them. The profile shows approximately 230,000 clones, almost 90% of them singletons. Sequenced: peripheral blood. These TCRs come from a man older than 75 with acute or convalescent COVID-19. The CDR3 runs from the conserved cysteine through the conserved F or W. The D gene is left open where the match is weak. Clone size, where shown, is once, few, many, or a class for clones that have expanded.

j_call: TRBJ1-2; d_call: -; clone_size: -; v_call: TRBV18; cdr3_nt: TGTGCCAGCTCACCGCTGAAGCGAGAGACCTACGCCTTC; cdr3_aa: CASSPLKRETYAF
j_call: TRBJ2-2; d_call: -; clone_size: few; v_call: TRBV18; cdr3_nt: TGTGCCAGCTCGCTAGCCGGGACAACTAACACCGGGGAGCTGTTTTTT; cdr3_aa: CASSLAGTTNTGELFF
j_call: TRBJ1-6; d_call: TRBD1; clone_size: -; v_call: TRBV19; cdr3_nt: TGTGCCAGTAGTACGGGACAGGGGTACCATTCACCCCTCCACTTT; cdr3_aa: CASSTGQGYHSPLHF
j_call: TRBJ2-6; d_call: -; clone_size: -; v_call: TRBV7-2; cdr3_nt: TGTGCCAGCAGCCCTCGAGGAGGTGGATACTCTGGGGCCAACGTCCTGACTTTC; cdr3_aa: CASSPRGGGYSGANVLTF
j_call: TRBJ2-7; d_call: -; clone_size: -; v_call: TRBV7-8; cdr3_nt: TGTGCCAGCAGCCCGGACAGAGTCTACGAGCAGTACTTC; cdr3_aa: CASSPDRVYEQYF
j_call: TRBJ2-2; d_call: TRBD2; clone_size: -; v_call: TRBV2; cdr3_nt: TGTGCCAGCAGCGGGACTAGCGGGGGAGGCGGGGAGCTGTTTTTT; cdr3_aa: CASSGTSGGGGELFF
j_call: TRBJ1-1; d_call: -; clone_size: -; v_call: TRBV7-3; cdr3_nt: TGTGCCAGCAGCGACAGAATGAACACTGAAGCTTTCTTT; cdr3_aa: CASSDRMNTEAFF
j_call: TRBJ2-3; d_call: -; clone_size: -; v_call: TRBV7-3; cdr3_nt: TGTGCCAGCAGCTTAGGACAGACTGTCACAGATACGCAGTATTTT; cdr3_aa: CASSLGQTVTDTQYF
j_call: TRBJ2-2; d_call: -; clone_size: -; v_call: TRBV7-9; cdr3_nt: TGTGCCAGCATGCTCTTTCCAGCCGGGGAGCTGTTTTTT; cdr3_aa: CASMLFPAGELFF
j_call: TRBJ1-3; d_call: -; clone_size: -; v_call: TRBV5-5; cdr3_nt: TGTGCCAGCAGCTTGGTGCCGGGAGTCTCTGGAAACACCATATATTTT; cdr3_aa: CASSLVPGVSGNTIYF
j_call: TRBJ2-3; d_call: TRBD1; clone_size: -; v_call: TRBV7-9; cdr3_nt: TGTGCCAGCAGCTACTACAGGGGCGCAGATACGCAGTATTTT; cdr3_aa: CASSYYRGADTQYF
j_call: TRBJ2-7; d_call: -; clone_size: -; v_call: TRBV28; cdr3_nt: TGTGCCAGCGAAAGAAGGGGGGGGACCAACTACGAGCAGTACTTC; cdr3_aa: CASERRGGTNYEQYF
j_call: TRBJ1-4; d_call: -; clone_size: -; v_call: TRBV7-8; cdr3_nt: TGTGCCAGCACCAAGGCGGCGGCCGTTAATGAAAAACTGTTTTTT; cdr3_aa: CASTKAAAVNEKLFF
j_call: TRBJ2-3; d_call: TRBD1; clone_size: -; v_call: TRBV4-1; cdr3_nt: TGCGCCAGCAGCCCTTTTCCCCAAGGGACAGGCACAGATACGCAGTATTTT; cdr3_aa: CASSPFPQGTGTDTQYF
j_call: TRBJ2-3; d_call: -; clone_size: -; v_call: TRBV9; cdr3_nt: TGTGCCAGCAGCCACACGGCGGGGTTCGCAGATACGCAGTATTTT; cdr3_aa: CASSHTAGFADTQYF
j_call: TRBJ1-6; d_call: TRBD1; clone_size: -; v_call: TRBV9; cdr3_nt: TGTGCCAGCAGCGTAGGACGGGACAGGACGACACCCCTCCACTTT; cdr3_aa: CASSVGRDRTTPLHF
j_call: TRBJ1-5; d_call: -; clone_size: -; v_call: TRBV18; cdr3_nt: TGTGCCAGCTCATCCGAGTATAGCAATCAGCCCCAGCATTTT; cdr3_aa: CASSSEYSNQPQHF
j_call: TRBJ1-1; d_call: -; clone_size: -; v_call: TRBV9; cdr3_nt: TGTGCCAGCAGCGTAGGGACGGGAGGGGGCACTGAAGCTTTCTTT; cdr3_aa: CASSVGTGGGTEAFF
j_call: TRBJ1-2; d_call: TRBD1; clone_size: few; v_call: TRBV7-3; cdr3_nt: TGTGCCAGCAGCTGGGAACAGGGGCGCGGTGGCTACACCTTC; cdr3_aa: CASSWEQGRGGYTF
j_call: TRBJ1-5; d_call: -; clone_size: -; v_call: TRBV9; cdr3_nt: TGTGCCAGCAGCGTAAGTCAACAGTTCAATCAGCCCCAGCATTTT; cdr3_aa: CASSVSQQFNQPQHF
j_call: TRBJ1-2; d_call: -; clone_size: once; v_call: TRBV5-8; cdr3_nt: TGTGCCAGCAGCTTGGAGGCGGGAATCTCGGGCGGCTACACCTTC; cdr3_aa: CASSLEAGISGGYTF
j_call: TRBJ2-3; d_call: -; clone_size: -; v_call: TRBV7-8; cdr3_nt: TGTGCCAGCAGCTTAGGGACTAGCACAGATACGCAGTATTTT; cdr3_aa: CASSLGTSTDTQYF
j_call: TRBJ2-5; d_call: -; clone_size: -; v_call: TRBV5-4; cdr3_nt: TGTGCCAGCAGCTTGCACCCAGGGATTCAAGAGACCCAGTACTTC; cdr3_aa: CASSLHPGIQETQYF
j_call: TRBJ2-3; d_call: TRBD1; clone_size: -; v_call: TRBV10-3; cdr3_nt: TGTGCCATCAGTGTCCGGACAGGGGTCGACGGAGGGCGCACAGATACGCAGTATTTT; cdr3_aa: CAISVRTGVDGGRTDTQYF
j_call: TRBJ1-4; d_call: TRBD1; clone_size: -; v_call: TRBV16; cdr3_nt: TGTGCCAGCAGCCGGACAGGGAAAACTAATGAAAAACTGTTTTTT; cdr3_aa: CASSRTGKTNEKLFF